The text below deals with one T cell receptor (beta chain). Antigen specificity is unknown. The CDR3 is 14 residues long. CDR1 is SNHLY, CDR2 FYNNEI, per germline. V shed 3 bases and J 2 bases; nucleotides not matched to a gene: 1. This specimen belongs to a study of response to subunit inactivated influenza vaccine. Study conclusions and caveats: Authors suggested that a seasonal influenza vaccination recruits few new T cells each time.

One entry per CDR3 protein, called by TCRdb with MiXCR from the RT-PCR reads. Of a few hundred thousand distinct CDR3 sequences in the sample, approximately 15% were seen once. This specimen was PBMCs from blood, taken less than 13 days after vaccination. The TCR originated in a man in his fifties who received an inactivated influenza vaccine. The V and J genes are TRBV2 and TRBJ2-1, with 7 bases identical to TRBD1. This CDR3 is CASSDQGAYNEQFF. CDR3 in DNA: TGTGCCAGCAGTGACCAGGGGGCCTACAATGAGCAGTTCTTC.